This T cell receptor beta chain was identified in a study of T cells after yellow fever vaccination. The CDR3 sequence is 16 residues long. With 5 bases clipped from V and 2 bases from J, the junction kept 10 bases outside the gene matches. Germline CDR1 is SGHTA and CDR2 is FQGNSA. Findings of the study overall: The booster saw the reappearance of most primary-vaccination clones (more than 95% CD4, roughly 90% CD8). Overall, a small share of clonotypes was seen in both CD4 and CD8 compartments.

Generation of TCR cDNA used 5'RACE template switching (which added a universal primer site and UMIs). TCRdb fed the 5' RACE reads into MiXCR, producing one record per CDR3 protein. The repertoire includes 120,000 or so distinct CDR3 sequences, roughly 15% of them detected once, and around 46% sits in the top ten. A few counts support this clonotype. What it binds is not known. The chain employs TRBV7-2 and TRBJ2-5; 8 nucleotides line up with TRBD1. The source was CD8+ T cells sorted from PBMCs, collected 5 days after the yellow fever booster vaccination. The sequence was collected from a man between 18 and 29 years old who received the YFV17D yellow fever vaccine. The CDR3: CASSPRGQVIQETQYF. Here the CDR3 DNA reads TGTGCCAGCAGCCCAAGGGGACAGGTTATTCAAGAGACCCAGTACTTC.